The TCR beta chain described here comes from a study of T cells in localized non-small cell lung cancer. The ends were cut back, 5 bases at V and 3 bases at J, with 5 bases in the middle. Germline CDR1 SGHVS, CDR2 FNYEAQ. The CDR3 has 12 amino acids. General study points: Detection in adjacent lung was observed for a median approximately 53 of the top 100 tumor clones. Increased T cell density in blood showed an association with longer overall survival. The greatest T cell clonality was found in uninvolved adjacent lung (higher than in tumor). Only one tumor region went through sequencing, so heterogeneity may still be there.

Assay used: immunoSEQ multiplex PCR; TCRdb lists only in-frame clones, some missing. This table holds about 92,000 clones, roughly 88% found once. Regarding this clone: Its cognate antigen is unknown.

The origin of this receptor is a woman aged 40-69 years with stage II squamous cell lung carcinoma. The specimen comprised PBMCs, sampled before any cancer treatment. The J gene is TRBJ1-5, the V gene TRBV7-6; D is undetermined. CDR3 DNA: TGTGCCAGCAGCCACTTCAATCAGCCCCAGCATTTT. Protein: CASSHFNQPQHF.